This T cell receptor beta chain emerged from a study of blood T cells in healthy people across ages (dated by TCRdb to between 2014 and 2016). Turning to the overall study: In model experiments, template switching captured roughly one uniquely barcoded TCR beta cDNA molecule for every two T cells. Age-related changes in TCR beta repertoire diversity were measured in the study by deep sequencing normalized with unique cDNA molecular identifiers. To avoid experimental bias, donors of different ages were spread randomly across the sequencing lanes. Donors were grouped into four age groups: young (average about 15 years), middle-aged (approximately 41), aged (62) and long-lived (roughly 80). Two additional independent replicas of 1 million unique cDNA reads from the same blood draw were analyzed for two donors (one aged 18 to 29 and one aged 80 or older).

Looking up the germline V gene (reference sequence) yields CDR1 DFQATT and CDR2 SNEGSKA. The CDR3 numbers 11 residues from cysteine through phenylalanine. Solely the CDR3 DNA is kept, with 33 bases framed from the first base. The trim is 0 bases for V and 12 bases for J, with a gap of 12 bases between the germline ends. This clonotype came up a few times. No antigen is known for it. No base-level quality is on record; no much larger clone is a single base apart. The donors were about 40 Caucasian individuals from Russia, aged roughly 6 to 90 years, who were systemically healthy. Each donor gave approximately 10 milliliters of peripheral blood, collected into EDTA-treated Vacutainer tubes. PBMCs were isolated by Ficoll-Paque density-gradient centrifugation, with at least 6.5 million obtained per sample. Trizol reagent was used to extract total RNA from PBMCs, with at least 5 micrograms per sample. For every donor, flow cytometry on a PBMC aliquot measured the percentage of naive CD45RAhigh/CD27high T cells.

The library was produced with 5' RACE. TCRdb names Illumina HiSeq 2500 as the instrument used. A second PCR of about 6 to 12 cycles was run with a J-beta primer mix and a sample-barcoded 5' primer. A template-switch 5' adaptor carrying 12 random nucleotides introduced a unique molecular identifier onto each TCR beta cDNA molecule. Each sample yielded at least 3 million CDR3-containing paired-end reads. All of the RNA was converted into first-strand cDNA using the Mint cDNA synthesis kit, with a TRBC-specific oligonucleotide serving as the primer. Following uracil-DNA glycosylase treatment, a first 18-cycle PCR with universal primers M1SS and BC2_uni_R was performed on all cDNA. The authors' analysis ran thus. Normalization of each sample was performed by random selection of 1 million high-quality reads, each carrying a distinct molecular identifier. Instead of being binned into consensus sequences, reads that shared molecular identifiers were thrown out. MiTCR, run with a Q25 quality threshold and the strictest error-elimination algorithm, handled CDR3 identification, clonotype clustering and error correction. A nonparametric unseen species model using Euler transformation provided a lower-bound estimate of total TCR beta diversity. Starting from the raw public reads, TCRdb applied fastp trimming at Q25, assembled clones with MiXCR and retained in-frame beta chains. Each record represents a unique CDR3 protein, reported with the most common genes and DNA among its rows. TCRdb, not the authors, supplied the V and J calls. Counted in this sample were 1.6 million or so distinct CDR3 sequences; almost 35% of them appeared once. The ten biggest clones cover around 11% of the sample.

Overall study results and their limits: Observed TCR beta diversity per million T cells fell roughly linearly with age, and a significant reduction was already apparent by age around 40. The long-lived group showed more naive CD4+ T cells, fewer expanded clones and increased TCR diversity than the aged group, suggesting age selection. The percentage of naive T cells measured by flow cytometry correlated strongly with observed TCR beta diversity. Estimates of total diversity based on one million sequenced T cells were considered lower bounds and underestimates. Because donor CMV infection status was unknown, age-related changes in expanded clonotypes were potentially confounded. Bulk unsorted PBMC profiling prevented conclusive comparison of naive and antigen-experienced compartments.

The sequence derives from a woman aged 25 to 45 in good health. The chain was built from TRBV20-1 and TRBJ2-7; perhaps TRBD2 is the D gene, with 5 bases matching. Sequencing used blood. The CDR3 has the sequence CSARDREKGYF. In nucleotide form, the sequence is TGCAGTGCTAGAGATCGGGAAAAGGGGTACTTC.